This TCR beta chain is drawn from a study of shared clonotypes between healthy human individuals. Study background: Each donor contributed plates that comprised three CD4 naive, three CD4 memory, two CD8 naive and one CD8 memory. Study-wide findings and caveats: Clonotypes that were shared across four donors made up around 5% of naive CD4 clonotypes. Estimated richness values were generally larger in naive subsets than in memory subsets.

Of note for this clone: Antigen specificity is unknown.

Germline assignment: CDR1 SGHNT and CDR2 YYREEE (reference sequence). Between the trimmed V and J ends, which lost 0 bases and 7 bases, there was a span of 7 bases. This CDR3 is built from 13 residues. The authors loaded 200 ng DNA, about 30,000 T cell genomes, into sorted-subset replicate PCRs. Data came from immunoSEQ multiplex PCR; TCRdb stores just in-frame clones and leaves some out. The sample holds 1,400,000 or so clones, around 98.5% seen once. The receptor's source is a young man in good health. The chain has TRBV5-4 and TRBJ2-2; D is unresolved. Sequenced sample: naive CD4+ T cells sorted from blood. Documented subset: CD45RA+ positively selected. CDR3 nucleotides: TGTGCCAGCAGCTTGGGCCCTTTCGGGGAGCTGTTTTTT. Translation gives CASSLGPFGELFF.